Shown below are 5 T cell receptor beta chains from a single sample sequenced in a study of OX40 agonist ivuxolimab in advanced cancers. Method: immunoSEQ multiplex PCR; TCRdb's copy keeps in-frame clones and lacks some. Of tens of thousands of clones in the sample, around 84% were seen once. The sequenced sample was CD4+ or CD8+ T cells sorted from blood, obtained in a trial of the OX40 agonist ivuxolimab. These receptors came from an adult with an advanced solid tumor such as melanoma, head and neck, liver or kidney cancer.

J is TRBJ2-7 and V is TRBV5-4; D may correspond to TRBD1 or TRBD2 (5 bases each). CDR3 length: 12 amino acids. CDR1 and CDR2 (germline): SGHNT, YYREEE (reference sequence). V was pared by 5 bases and J by 5 bases, with 11 bases between. The chain's CDR3 is CASSSGPNEQYF. CDR3 DNA: TGTGCCAGCAGTTCGGGACCGAACGAGCAGTACTTC.

This clone was detected once. This chain uses TRBV2 with TRBJ2-6, with D tentatively TRBD2 (5 bases). Germline CDR1 is SNHLY and CDR2 is FYNNEI. This CDR3 has 16 amino acids. With 2 bases removed from V and 0 bases from J, the gap between germline ends came to 8 bases. The CDR3 loop reads CASSEFGGSGANVLTF. CDR3 sequence (DNA): TGTGCCAGCAGTGAATTCGGAGGCTCTGGGGCCAACGTCCTGACTTTC.

This clone was counted a single time. V and J are TRBV2 and TRBJ1-4; D is uncertain. This CDR3 is built from 13 residues. Trimming left V 6 bases short and J 7 bases short, with 12 bases between. The V gene's germline CDR1 is SNHLY and CDR2 FYNNEI. Here the CDR3 DNA reads TGTGCCAGCAGGCCGACGGTATCTGAAAAACTGTTTTTT. It is translated as CASRPTVSEKLFF.

The chain has TRBV11-3 and TRBJ2-7, with D possibly matching TRBD2 (6 bases). This CDR3 has 14 residues. From germline, CDR1 is SGHNT and CDR2 YENEEA. V was clipped by 4 bases and J by 6 bases, with 16 bases between them. The CDR3 DNA reads TGTGCCAGCAGCTCCTCTAGTTCTAGCGTCGAGCAGTACTTC. Translation gives CASSSSSSSVEQYF.

V usage is TRBV5-4 and J usage is TRBJ2-3; D is unclear. This CDR3 region has 13 residues. Trimming removed 3 bases at V and 4 bases at J, with 9 bases between. CDR1 and CDR2 (germline): SGHNT, YYREEE (reference sequence). CDR3 sequence reads: CASSSIIADTQYF. Written as DNA, the CDR3 is TGTGCCAGCAGCTCGATTATCGCAGATACGCAGTATTTT.